The present entry profiles one TCR beta chain with its context. Naive-designated CD8 cells lacked CD45RO, were positively enriched for CCR7, and omitted terminally differentiated effector memory CD45RA+ cells. The data are from a study of shared clonotypes between healthy human individuals. At a deep level, the assay was run. Only in-frame clones appear in the TCRdb table, and some are missing; sequencing was by immunoSEQ multiplex PCR. Of a few hundred thousand clones in the sample, nearly 97% were seen once. Material: naive CD8+ T cells sorted from blood. The clonotype originates from a woman aged 25 to 39 in good health.

CDR3 in DNA: TGTGCCAGCAGTGAGGCAGGCGGGTCCTACGAGCAGTACTTC. Translating it yields CASSEAGGSYEQYF. The chain carries TRBV25-1 and TRBJ2-7; D may be TRBD2 (5 bases). The germline V gene encodes CDR1 MGHDK and CDR2 SYGVNS. V was trimmed by 3 bases and J by 1 base, leaving 10 bases between them. The CDR3 covers 14 residues.